A single sample gave rise to the 32 T cell receptor beta chains below, sequenced in a study of blood T cell repertoires in COVID-19 (dated by TCRdb to about 2020). Library method: the immunoSEQ multiplex PCR assay. TCRdb re-hosts the immuneACCESS table, in-frame sequences only. Its copies lack some clones; in the studies checked, an unresolved V gene accounts for under half of them, and the cause for the rest is not known. The sample includes 200,000 to 250,000 clones, with 88% observed a single time. Around 6.3% of the sample is taken by the ten largest. What was sequenced was peripheral blood. These receptors were obtained from a woman in her 30s with COVID-19, enrolled during active disease.

The genes are TRBV4-3 and TRBJ1-1; the D is unclear. In germline, CDR1 is LGHNA, CDR2 YSLEER. The CDR3 covers 15 residues. V was clipped by 2 bases and J by 0 bases, with 10 bases between them. DNA for the CDR3: TGCGCCAGCAGCCAAAATGCAGGTGTGAACACTGAAGCTTTCTTT. It is translated as CASSQNAGVNTEAFF.

This chain joins TRBV15 and TRBJ1-1, with 8 bases matching TRBD1. V lost 1 base, J lost 1 base, and 5 bases stayed unmatched. The CDR3 spans 16 residues. Germline-derived CDR1 and CDR2 are LNHNV and YYDKDF (reference sequence). The CDR3, as DNA: TGTGCCACCAGCAGAGCCGGGACAGGCGAGAACACTGAAGCTTTCTTT. Its translation is CATSRAGTGENTEAFF.

The chain joins TRBV7-9 to TRBJ1-4, with D perhaps matching TRBD1 (6 bases). V lost 5 bases and J lost 7, with 20 bases in between. The CDR3 has 16 amino acids. The germline V gene has CDR1 SEHNR and CDR2 FQNEAQ (reference sequence). CDR3 in DNA: TGTGCCAGCAGCCCGTATATAAACCGGGACACTGAAAAACTGTTTTTT. Protein sequence: CASSPYINRDTEKLFF.

This clone was picked up one time. This rearrangement joins TRBV5-1 to TRBJ2-5, with 15 bases aligning to TRBD2. The CDR3 contains 16 residues. The germline V gene encodes CDR1 SGHRS and CDR2 YFSETQ. The V gene end was trimmed by 3 bases and the J gene end by 5 bases; junction bases not matched to a gene: 5. DNA of the CDR3: TGCGCCAGCAGCTGGGGACTAGCGGGAGGAGCGGAGACCCAGTACTTC. This encodes CASSWGLAGGAETQYF.

Only one count was recorded for this clone. The V and J genes are TRBV11-3 and TRBJ1-2; 7 bases line up with TRBD1. Looked up from germline, CDR1 is SGHNT and CDR2 is YENEEA. This CDR3 spans 14 amino acids. V gave up 4 bases and J gave up 4 bases; unmatched junction bases: 6. The CDR3 protein is CASSSPGQLYGYTF. DNA of the CDR3: TGTGCCAGCAGCTCCCCGGGACAGCTCTATGGCTACACCTTC.

The chain couples TRBV4-3 to TRBJ2-5; D uncertain. V was clipped by 0 bases and J by 4 bases, with 9 bases between them. The germline gives CDR1 LGHNA, CDR2 YSLEER. The CDR3 is made up of 14 amino acids. Here the CDR3 DNA reads TGCGCCAGCAGCCAAGATTACGTAGTAGAGACCCAGTACTTC. Protein sequence: CASSQDYVVETQYF.

The chain carries TRBV6-5 and TRBJ1-5; tentative D call: TRBD1 (5 bases). Germline lookup yields CDR1 MNHEY and CDR2 SVGAGI. There are 14 residues in the CDR3. Deletions cut 5 bases from V and 6 bases from J, with 14 bases between. The CDR3 protein is CASSHGGGSQPQHF. The CDR3 nucleotides are TGTGCCAGCAGTCATGGGGGGGGGAGTCAGCCCCAGCATTTT.

The chain uses TRBV7-2 and TRBJ2-1; D may be TRBD2 (6 bases). This CDR3 has 11 residues. Germline V gene data show CDR1 as SGHTA and CDR2 as FQGNSA. The V end was cut by 6 bases, the J end by 10 bases, with 10 bases between. The CDR3 DNA reads as TGTGCCAGCAGGATCCGGGGGGAGCAGTTCTTC. Amino acids: CASRIRGEQFF.

The chain links TRBV2 to TRBJ1-5; D possibly corresponds to TRBD1 (5 bases). There are 12 residues in the CDR3. The V end lost 1 base, the J end lost 10 bases, and 8 bases lay between the germline ends. Germline assignment: CDR1 SNHLY and CDR2 FYNNEI. This CDR3 is CASSEGGVPQHF. DNA for the CDR3: TGTGCCAGCAGTGAAGGGGGGGTCCCCCAGCATTTT.

The chain uses TRBV2 and TRBJ2-3; 7 bases line up with TRBD2. V gave up 9 bases and J gave up 2 bases; unmatched junction bases: 11. This CDR3 is built from 15 residues. Germline loops: CDR1 SNHLY, CDR2 FYNNEI. CDR3 coding DNA: TGTGCCAGGGCAAGCGGGGCTGGAAACACAGATACGCAGTATTTT. Its protein product is CARASGAGNTDTQYF.

This clone was observed once. The chain couples TRBV4-2 to TRBJ2-2, with 7 positions matching TRBD2. The CDR3 has 18 residues. The germline V gene encodes CDR1 LGHNA and CDR2 YNFKEQ. V shed 3 bases, J shed 2 bases, and the junction held 12 bases outside the gene matches. The CDR3 DNA follows: TGTGCCAGCAGCCACCTCCGAGGGCTAGCGGATAACACCGGGGAGCTGTTTTTT. Encoded protein: CASSHLRGLADNTGELFF.

The chain uses TRBV9 and TRBJ1-2; D gene unclear. V was clipped by 2 bases and J by 3 bases, with 11 bases between them. This CDR3 region has 14 residues. Per the germline V gene, CDR1 is SGDLS and CDR2 is YYNGEE. Here the CDR3 DNA reads TGTGCCAGCAGCGTTTCCGGAGACTACTATGGCTACACCTTC. It specifies CASSVSGDYYGYTF.

The gene calls are TRBV5-4 and TRBJ1-6, with D possibly being TRBD1 (6 bases). The CDR3 consists of 16 residues. The V end was cut by 0 bases, the J end by 7 bases, with 14 bases between. Germline V gene lookup returns CDR1 SGHNT and CDR2 YYREEE (reference sequence). The DNA of the CDR3 is TGTGCCAGCAGCTTGGGGACAGCCGGGGACAATTCACCCCTCCACTTT. It yields the protein CASSLGTAGDNSPLHF.

V gene TRBV18 combines with J gene TRBJ1-1; D might be TRBD1 (6 bases). Germline CDR1 reads KGHSH; CDR2 reads LQKENI. This CDR3 has 15 amino acids. Trimming left V 2 bases short and J 6 bases short, with 16 bases between. Written as DNA, the CDR3 is TGTGCCAGCTCACCATCCTGGGGGCGGGAGGCTGAAGCTTTCTTT. Translating gives CASSPSWGREAEAFF.

The chain recombines TRBV2 with TRBJ2-3; D perhaps matches TRBD2 (5 bases). Trimming took off 6 bases at V and 2 bases at J, with 12 bases between the two ends. Per germline, CDR1 SNHLY and CDR2 FYNNEI. There are 14 residues in the CDR3. This CDR3 is CASRETSYTDTQYF. The CDR3 nucleotides are TGTGCCAGCAGGGAAACTAGTTACACAGATACGCAGTATTTT.

Only a few counts were recorded for this clone. The chain employs TRBV5-1 and TRBJ2-7; D may be TRBD1 (5 bases). From germline, CDR1 is SGHRS and CDR2 YFSETQ. This CDR3 spans 15 amino acids. The germline V and J ends were trimmed by 4 bases and 0 bases, with 14 bases remaining between them. The DNA of the CDR3 is TGCGCCAGCAGCCGTGAGACAGTCCCCTCCTACGAGCAGTACTTC. Translation gives CASSRETVPSYEQYF. Complete variable domain (other parts from reference TRBV5-1 and TRBJ2-7): KAGVTQTPRYLIKTRGQQVTLSCSPISGHRSVSWYQQTPGQGLQFLFEYFSETQRNKGNFPGRFSGRQFSNSRSEMNVSTLELGDSALYLCASSRETVPSYEQYFGPGTRLTVT.

V gene TRBV6-5 combines with J gene TRBJ1-1, with D perhaps TRBD1 (5 bases). Per germline, CDR1 MNHEY and CDR2 SVGAGI. The V end lost 0 bases, the J end lost 1 base, and 6 bases lay between the germline ends. This CDR3 is built from 14 residues. The CDR3 DNA reads as TGTGCCAGCAGTTACTCTCAGGGGAACACTGAAGCTTTCTTT. It codes for CASSYSQGNTEAFF.

The chain carries TRBV11-3 and TRBJ1-1; D gene uncertain. The V gene lost 4 bases and the J gene lost 1 base, with 7 bases spanning the gap. Looked up from germline, CDR1 is SGHNT and CDR2 is YENEEA. The CDR3 loop spans 13 amino acids. DNA of the CDR3: TGTGCCAGCAGCTCAAGACAGAACACTGAAGCTTTCTTT. This encodes CASSSRQNTEAFF.

The chain is built from TRBV2 and TRBJ2-3; maybe TRBD2 (6 bases). Germline loops: CDR1 SNHLY, CDR2 FYNNEI. This CDR3 spans 15 amino acids. Trimming removed 6 bases from V and 0 bases from J, with 13 bases in between. DNA for the CDR3: TGTGCCAGCAGGCGGGACTCCCCTAGCACAGATACGCAGTATTTT. This codes for CASRRDSPSTDTQYF.

The chain carries TRBV9 and TRBJ2-2; 7 nucleotides align to TRBD1. J was trimmed by 6 bases and V by 3 bases; bases with no gene match: 8. This CDR3 is built from 15 residues. Germline V gene data show CDR1 as SGDLS and CDR2 as YYNGEE. The CDR3 region is CASSASGQRAGELFF. The CDR3 DNA reads as TGTGCCAGCAGCGCCTCGGGACAGAGGGCCGGGGAGCTGTTTTTT.

The V call is TRBV7-2, the J call TRBJ2-2; 8 bases agree with TRBD2. CDR3 size: 16 residues. V was clipped by 1 base and J by 7 bases; unmatched bases: 8. Germline loops: CDR1 SGHTA, CDR2 FQGNSA. The CDR3 here is CASSLGPGGPGGELFF. CDR3 DNA: TGTGCCAGCAGCTTAGGGCCGGGGGGGCCTGGCGGGGAGCTGTTTTTT. The whole variable domain, remainder taken from reference TRBV7-2 and TRBJ2-2, is GAGVSQSPSNKVTEKGKDVELRCDPISGHTALYWYRQSLGQGLEFLIYFQGNSAPDKSGLPSDRFSAERTGGSVSTLTIQRTQQEDSAVYLCASSLGPGGPGGELFFGEGSRLTVL.

The rearrangement links TRBV5-5 to TRBJ2-4; 8 positions match TRBD1. Germline loops: CDR1 SGHKS, CDR2 YYEKEE (reference sequence). This CDR3 spans 16 amino acids. Trimming took 4 bases from V and 1 from J; bases not matched to a gene: 7. The CDR3 protein is CASSARGLDAKNIQYF. In DNA form, the CDR3 reads TGTGCCAGCAGCGCCAGGGGGCTCGACGCCAAAAACATTCAGTACTTC.

This rearrangement joins TRBV6-2 or TRBV6-3 to TRBJ2-5; 7 bases fit TRBD1. The CDR3 consists of 16 residues. Unmatched junction bases numbered 14, after V lost 5 bases and J lost 5 bases. Per the germline V gene, CDR1 is MNHEY and CDR2 is SVGEGT. The CDR3 DNA reads TGTGCCAGCAGTCTCAGGCCGAGGGGGCAGAGGGAGACCCAGTACTTC. It yields the protein CASSLRPRGQRETQYF.

The CDR3 loop is CASSSSRGTGLETQYF. CDR3 DNA: TGTGCCAGCAGTTCCTCCCGGGGGACAGGTTTGGAGACCCAGTACTTC. J is TRBJ2-5 and V is TRBV28; the match to TRBD1 covers 8 bases. The CDR3 is 16 amino acids. V lost 4 bases to trimming and J lost 5 bases; unmatched junction nucleotides: 12. Germline-derived CDR1 and CDR2 are MDHEN and SYDVKM.

The chain joins TRBV18 to TRBJ2-5; 8 bases line up with TRBD2. Germline loops: CDR1 KGHSH, CDR2 LQKENI. This CDR3 comprises 13 residues. The ends lost 2 bases at V and 5 bases at J; junction bases unmatched: 1. The CDR3: CASSPGLAETQYF. In DNA form, the CDR3 reads TGTGCCAGCTCACCAGGACTAGCTGAGACCCAGTACTTC.

This chain joins TRBV6-5 and TRBJ2-7; 7 nucleotides agree with TRBD1. Looked up from germline, CDR1 is MNHEY and CDR2 is SVGAGI. The ends lost 6 bases at V and 5 bases at J; junction bases unmatched: 7. The CDR3 covers 13 residues. This CDR3 is CASRTGTVHEQYF. The CDR3 nucleotides read TGTGCCAGCAGGACCGGGACAGTCCACGAGCAGTACTTC.

The rearrangement links TRBV2 to TRBJ2-7; 13 bases are shared with TRBD2. This CDR3 spans 18 amino acids. With V trimmed by 7 bases and J by 0 bases, 12 bases remained unmatched. Germline V lookup: CDR1 SNHLY, CDR2 FYNNEI. The DNA of the CDR3 is TGTGCCAGCACCCGGCAAGTGGGACTAGCGGGGAGCTCCTACGAGCAGTACGTC. Translated: CASTRQVGLAGSSYEQYV.

The CDR3 is CASSLVGGWEQETQYF. Written as DNA, the CDR3 is TGTGCCAGCAGCTTAGTGGGTGGTTGGGAGCAAGAGACCCAGTACTTC. The V and J genes are TRBV7-2 and TRBJ2-5, with a possible D match to TRBD2 (5 bases). In germline, CDR1 is SGHTA, CDR2 FQGNSA. CDR3 size: 16 residues. Trimming removed 1 base from V and 2 bases from J, with 14 bases in between.

The chain combines TRBV7-9 with TRBJ1-2; the match to TRBD1 covers 9 bases. Trimming at V came to 5 bases and at J to 1 base, leaving 11 bases not matched to a gene. Per the germline V gene, CDR1 is SEHNR and CDR2 is FQNEAQ (reference sequence). This CDR3 region has 17 residues. CDR3 coding DNA: TGTGCCAGCAGCAGCCGGGACAGGGATCCCTTTAACTATGGCTACACCTTC. Protein product: CASSSRDRDPFNYGYTF.

V and J are TRBV7-2 and TRBJ2-2; tentative D call: TRBD1 (6 bases). The CDR3 runs 16 residues. The germline V gene has CDR1 SGHTA and CDR2 FQGNSA. The ends were cut back, 0 bases at V and 1 base at J, with 9 bases in the middle. CDR3 residues: CASSLAPGQNTGELFF. CDR3 sequence (DNA): TGTGCCAGCAGCTTAGCCCCGGGACAGAACACCGGGGAGCTGTTTTTT.

This clone was found a few times. The chain carries TRBV7-8 and TRBJ1-5; D is possibly TRBD1 (5 bases). The CDR3 consists of 17 residues. Trimming left V 4 bases short and J 0 bases short, with 16 bases between. Germline V gene lookup returns CDR1 SGHVS and CDR2 FQNEAQ. This chain's CDR3 is CASSSRGEIYSNQPQHF. CDR3 DNA sequence: TGTGCCAGCAGCTCACGGGGGGAGATTTATAGCAATCAGCCCCAGCATTTT.

The gene calls are TRBV30 and TRBJ2-1; possible D gene TRBD2, 6 bases. This CDR3 has 13 residues. Germline-derived CDR1 and CDR2 are GTSNPN and SVGIG (reference sequence). In DNA form, the CDR3 reads TGTGCACTGGGAGTTGTCCGGGGAGGTGAGCAGTTCTTC. Amino acid sequence: CALGVVRGGEQFF.